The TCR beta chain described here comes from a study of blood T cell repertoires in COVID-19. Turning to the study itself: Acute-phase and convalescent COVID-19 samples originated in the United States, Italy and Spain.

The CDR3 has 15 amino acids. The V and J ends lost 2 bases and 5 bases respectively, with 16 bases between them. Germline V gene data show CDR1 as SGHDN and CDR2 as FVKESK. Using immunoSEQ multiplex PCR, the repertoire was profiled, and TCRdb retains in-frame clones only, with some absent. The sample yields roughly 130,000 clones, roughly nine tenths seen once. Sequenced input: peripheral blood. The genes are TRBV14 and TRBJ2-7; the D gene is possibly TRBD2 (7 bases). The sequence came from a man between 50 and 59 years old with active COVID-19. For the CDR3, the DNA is TGTGCCAGCAGCCAAAGCAGGGCGGGGGCCCACGAGCAGTACTTC. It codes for CASSQSRAGAHEQYF.